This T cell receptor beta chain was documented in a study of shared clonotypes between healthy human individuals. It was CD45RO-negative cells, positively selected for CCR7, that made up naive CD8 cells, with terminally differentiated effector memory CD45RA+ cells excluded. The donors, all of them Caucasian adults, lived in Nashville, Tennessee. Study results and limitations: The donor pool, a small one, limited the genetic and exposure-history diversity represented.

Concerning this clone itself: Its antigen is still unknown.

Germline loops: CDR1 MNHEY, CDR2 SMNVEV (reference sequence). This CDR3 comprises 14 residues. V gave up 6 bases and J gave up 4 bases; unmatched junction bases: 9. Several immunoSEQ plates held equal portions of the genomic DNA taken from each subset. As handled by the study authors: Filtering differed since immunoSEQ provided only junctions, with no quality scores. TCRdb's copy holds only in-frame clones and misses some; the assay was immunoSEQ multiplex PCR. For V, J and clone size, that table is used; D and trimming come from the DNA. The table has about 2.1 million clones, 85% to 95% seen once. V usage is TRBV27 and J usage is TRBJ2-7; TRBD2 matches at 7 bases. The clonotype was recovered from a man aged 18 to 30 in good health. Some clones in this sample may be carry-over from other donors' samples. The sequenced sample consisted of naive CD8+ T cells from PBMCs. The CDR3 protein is CASSTSYGGYEQYF. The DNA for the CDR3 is TGTGCCAGCAGCACCTCCTACGGGGGGTACGAGCAGTACTTC.